This passage covers 28 T cell receptor beta chains from one sample sequenced in a study of blood T cell repertoires in COVID-19. Clones were read by immunoSEQ multiplex PCR, and TCRdb kept only the in-frame ones, dropping some. The sample has a few hundred thousand clones; 70% to 90% are singletons. Sequenced material: PBMCs or T cells enriched from blood (not recorded which). Receptors originate from a woman in her 30s who had recovered from COVID-19.

The V and J genes are TRBV30 and TRBJ1-4; no clear D gene. The V gene's germline CDR1 is GTSNPN and CDR2 SVGIG (reference sequence). V was pared by 2 bases and J by 7 bases, with 11 bases between. CDR3 size: 13 residues. CDR3 DNA: TGTGCCTGGAGTCCGGGATCCCCTGAAAAACTGTTTTTT. Protein sequence: CAWSPGSPEKLFF.

This clone was recorded only once. This chain joins TRBV7-2 and TRBJ2-1, with D perhaps TRBD2 (7 bases). V was trimmed by 5 bases and J by 9 bases, leaving 20 bases between them. The CDR3 contains 15 residues. Germline V gene data show CDR1 as SGHTA and CDR2 as FQGNSA. This CDR3 is CASSRGGGARGEQFF. For the CDR3, the DNA is TGTGCCAGCAGCCGTGGTGGGGGGGCCCGGGGTGAGCAGTTCTTC.

The chain links TRBV2 to TRBJ1-1; 9 bases match TRBD1. With 6 bases clipped from V and 1 base from J, the junction kept 3 bases outside the gene matches. Germline V gene lookup returns CDR1 SNHLY and CDR2 FYNNEI. The CDR3 is 14 residues long. The CDR3 region is CASSSGQGNTEAFF. The CDR3, as DNA: TGTGCCAGCAGCTCGGGACAGGGGAACACTGAAGCTTTCTTT.

This clone has just a few counts. This rearrangement joins TRBV19 to TRBJ1-5; D ambiguous. The CDR3 is 12 amino acids. Trimming pared 1 base from V and 9 bases from J, leaving 7 bases between. Looked up from germline, CDR1 is LNHDA and CDR2 is SQIVND (reference sequence). The CDR3, as DNA: TGTGCCAGTAGTATAGGAACCGGGCCCCAGCATTTT. The encoded protein is CASSIGTGPQHF.

The chain has TRBV11-2 and TRBJ2-5, with D unresolved. The CDR3 sequence is 14 residues long. The V end was cut by 2 bases, the J end by 2 bases, with 9 bases between. The germline CDR1 and CDR2 sequences are SGHAT and FQNNGV. CDR3 DNA: TGTGCCAGCAGCTTACCCCGCAGACAAGAGACCCAGTACTTC. Encoded protein: CASSLPRRQETQYF.

This rearrangement joins TRBV6-5 to TRBJ1-1, with D tentatively TRBD1 (6 bases). CDR3 length: 12 amino acids. Germline loops: CDR1 MNHEY, CDR2 SVGAGI. The V end lost 8 bases, the J end lost 0 bases, and 7 bases lay between the germline ends. In nucleotides, the CDR3 is TGTGCCAGCGGACAGTTGAACACTGAAGCTTTCTTT. Its protein product is CASGQLNTEAFF.

This chain connects TRBV27 to TRBJ1-2; TRBD1 might be the D (5 bases). This CDR3 region has 14 residues. The V gene lost 2 bases and the J gene lost 8 bases, with 15 bases spanning the gap. Germline CDR1 and CDR2: MNHEY and SMNVEV (reference sequence). In DNA form, the CDR3 reads TGTGCCAGCAGTTTAGCGGCTAGGGGCGTGGGCTACACCTTC. Amino acids: CASSLAARGVGYTF.

The rearrangement links TRBV10-2 to TRBJ1-1; maybe TRBD1 (6 bases). V lost 2 bases, J lost 11 bases, and 18 bases lay in between. The germline V gene encodes CDR1 WSHSY and CDR2 SAAADI. The CDR3 contains 14 residues. The CDR3 sequence is CASSEPGEGFTAFF. The CDR3 DNA follows: TGCGCCAGCAGTGAGCCAGGGGAAGGCTTTACGGCTTTCTTT.

This rearrangement joins TRBV6-5 to TRBJ1-3, with 8 bases fitting TRBD1. After removal of 6 bases from V and 3 bases from J, the junction contained 7 bases not matched to a gene. Germline values: CDR1 MNHEY, CDR2 SVGAGI. The CDR3 covers 15 residues. CDR3 in DNA: TGTGCCAGCAGCTTACAGGGGGGTTTTGGAAACACCATATATTTT. Amino acids: CASSLQGGFGNTIYF.

The chain links TRBV7-2 to TRBJ2-3; 9 bases are shared with TRBD2. Trimming took 5 bases from V and 2 from J; bases not matched to a gene: 14. CDR3 length: 18 amino acids. Germline V gene data show CDR1 as SGHTA and CDR2 as FQGNSA. The CDR3 sequence: CASSPLRGLAGNTDTQYF. The CDR3 nucleotides read TGTGCCAGCAGCCCGCTTAGGGGTCTAGCGGGAAACACAGATACGCAGTATTTT. Combining the CDR3 with reference TRBV7-2 and TRBJ2-3 gives the whole variable domain GAGVSQSPSNKVTEKGKDVELRCDPISGHTALYWYRQSLGQGLEFLIYFQGNSAPDKSGLPSDRFSAERTGGSVSTLTIQRTQQEDSAVYLCASSPLRGLAGNTDTQYFGPGTRLTVL.

The J gene is TRBJ1-2, the V gene TRBV2; D is possibly TRBD1 (5 bases). The CDR3 covers 13 residues. Trimming took off 6 bases at V and 0 bases at J, with 8 bases between the two ends. The germline CDR1 and CDR2 sequences are SNHLY and FYNNEI. In DNA form, the CDR3 reads TGTGCCAGCAGGGACACAGCTAACTATGGCTACACCTTC. Translation: CASRDTANYGYTF.

V is TRBV6-1 and J is TRBJ1-1; D is undetermined. This CDR3 spans 14 amino acids. Germline V gene lookup returns CDR1 MNHNS and CDR2 SASEGT. The V end lost 3 bases, the J end lost 0 bases, and 8 bases lay between the germline ends. The CDR3 region is CASSDEEMNTEAFF. The CDR3 DNA follows: TGTGCCAGCAGTGATGAGGAGATGAACACTGAAGCTTTCTTT.

J is TRBJ2-7 and V is TRBV6-1; D may be TRBD1 (6 bases). The V end was cut by 1 base, the J end by 1 base, with 20 bases between. Germline CDR1 MNHNS, CDR2 SASEGT. The CDR3 totals 18 residues. As DNA, the CDR3 is TGTGCCAGCAGTGAAGGGCATGGCCGAACAGGGAGTTCCTACGAGCAGTACTTC. Its protein product is CASSEGHGRTGSSYEQYF.

V and J are TRBV6-4 and TRBJ1-1, with 7 positions matching TRBD1. J lost 5 bases, V lost 0 bases, and 6 bases had no gene match. This CDR3 comprises 15 residues. Per the germline V gene, CDR1 is MRHNA and CDR2 is SNTAGT. The CDR3 spells CASSDSNRGVTEAFF. In DNA form, the CDR3 reads TGTGCCAGCAGTGACTCGAACAGGGGAGTAACTGAAGCTTTCTTT.

The sample holds one count of this clone. The chain uses TRBV2 and TRBJ1-1; D is unresolved. Germline values: CDR1 SNHLY, CDR2 FYNNEI. The CDR3 consists of 14 residues. Trimming pared 6 bases from V and 1 base from J, leaving 12 bases between. In nucleotides, the CDR3 is TGTGCCAGCAGGGGAGAGACATGGAACACTGAAGCTTTCTTT. Amino acid sequence: CASRGETWNTEAFF.

This rearrangement joins TRBV10-3 to TRBJ1-5; possible D gene TRBD1, 6 bases. V was shortened by 3 bases and J by 5 bases, with 11 bases between the two germline ends. This CDR3 is built from 14 residues. Germline values: CDR1 ENHRY, CDR2 SYGVKD. The DNA for the CDR3 is TGTGCCATCAGTGAAAGGGGGGGCTATCAGCCCCAGCATTTT. Translated, it gives CAISERGGYQPQHF.

The genes are TRBV2 and TRBJ1-1; a possible D gene is TRBD1 (6 bases). Trimming removed 6 bases from V and 4 bases from J, with 15 bases in between. Germline V CDR1 and CDR2: SNHLY, FYNNEI. The CDR3 consists of 14 residues. CDR3 DNA: TGTGCCAGCAGCGGACCAACAGGGCTCACTGAAGCTTTCTTT. As protein: CASSGPTGLTEAFF.

The chain couples TRBV4-1 to TRBJ2-3, with TRBD1 identical over 11 bases. The germline V gene encodes CDR1 MGHRA and CDR2 YSYEKL. With V trimmed by 1 base and J by 0 bases, 9 bases remained unmatched. The length of the CDR3 is 19 residues. Here the CDR3 reads CASSQVPPGTGGSTDTQYF. For the CDR3, the DNA is TGCGCCAGCAGCCAAGTTCCACCCGGGACAGGGGGTAGCACAGATACGCAGTATTTT.

The chain carries TRBV30 and TRBJ1-3, with unresolved D. The CDR3 has 13 residues. Trimming shortened V by 1 base and J by 3 bases, and 7 bases separated the two germline ends. The V gene's germline CDR1 is GTSNPN and CDR2 SVGIG (reference sequence). CDR3 sequence (DNA): TGTGCCTGGAGTGATAGCTTTGGAAACACCATATATTTT. Encoded protein: CAWSDSFGNTIYF.

As to this clone: At one end the junction does not follow the germline gene, possibly because of a read error. The chain has TRBV7-7 and TRBJ2-1, with TRBD2 matching 8 bases. CDR3 length equals 15 residues. Germline CDR1 reads SSHAT; CDR2 reads FNYEAQ (reference sequence). CDR3 in DNA: TGTGCTAGCAGCTTAGTCGGGGGGGTCTACAATGAGCAGTTCTTC. As protein: CASSLVGGVYNEQFF.

The chain uses TRBV7-9 and TRBJ1-2; maybe TRBD1 (5 bases). Germline V gene lookup returns CDR1 SEHNR and CDR2 FQNEAQ (reference sequence). V lost 5 bases, J lost 4 bases, and 20 bases lay in between. This CDR3 has 16 residues. The CDR3 bases are TGTGCCAGCAGCCGTGGGAATAGCGGGGGAGGCTATGGCTACACCTTC. This sequence encodes CASSRGNSGGGYGYTF.

The chain uses TRBV6-5 and TRBJ1-2; 8 nucleotides line up with TRBD1. V lost 10 bases and J lost 6; bases outside the gene matches: 7. Germline V gene lookup returns CDR1 MNHEY and CDR2 SVGAGI. The CDR3 sequence is 12 residues long. CDR3 region: CATRTGKDGYTF. The CDR3, as DNA: TGTGCCACCCGGACAGGGAAGGATGGCTACACCTTC.

V and J are TRBV18 and TRBJ2-1; 13 nucleotides agree with TRBD2. Per the germline V gene, CDR1 is KGHSH and CDR2 is LQKENI. This CDR3 has 15 amino acids. The J segment lost 7 bases and the V segment lost 3 bases, leaving 3 bases of the junction unmatched. CDR3 sequence: CASSPTSGGGNEQFF. CDR3 bases: TGTGCCAGCTCACCTACTAGCGGGGGGGGAAATGAGCAGTTCTTC.

This rearrangement joins TRBV30 to TRBJ1-1; the D gene is possibly TRBD1 (5 bases). The CDR3 sequence is 14 residues long. Germline CDR1 reads GTSNPN; CDR2 reads SVGIG (reference sequence). The V end was cut by 3 bases, the J end by 0 bases, with 11 bases between. CDR3 coding DNA: TGTGCCTGGAGCCCGACAGCCATGAACACTGAAGCTTTCTTT. Translation gives CAWSPTAMNTEAFF.

This sequence joins TRBV25-1 and TRBJ1-6, with 10 bases identical to TRBD1. Per the germline V gene, CDR1 is MGHDK and CDR2 is SYGVNS. J was trimmed by 10 bases and V by 4 bases; bases with no gene match: 7. The CDR3 has 15 residues. CDR3 DNA sequence: TGTGCCAGCAGTGCCCGGACAGGGGGTGGATCACCCCTCCACTTT. This encodes CASSARTGGGSPLHF.

This chain links TRBV7-8 with TRBJ1-5; D remains unclear. CDR1 is SGHVS, CDR2 FQNEAQ, per germline. The CDR3 sequence is 18 residues long. V gave up 5 bases and J gave up 3 bases, with 23 bases separating them. CDR3 region: CASSPGWGGGRDNQPQHF. The CDR3 nucleotides read TGTGCCAGCAGCCCGGGGTGGGGTGGCGGGAGAGACAATCAGCCCCAGCATTTT.

This chain joins TRBV28 and TRBJ1-2, with D uncertain. CDR1 MDHEN and CDR2 SYDVKM come from the germline V gene. This CDR3 spans 15 amino acids. V lost 11 bases and J lost 2, with 21 bases in between. CDR3 nucleotides: TGTGCCCACCCGGATGGCAGCGGACTAAACTATGGCTACACCTTC. This gives the protein CAHPDGSGLNYGYTF.

The CDR3 sequence: CASSPGGVHTGELFF. Written as DNA, the CDR3 is TGTGCCAGCAGCCCAGGGGGCGTCCACACCGGGGAGCTGTTTTTT. This sequence joins TRBV7-3 and TRBJ2-2; 8 bases line up with TRBD1. J gave up 3 bases and V 5 bases, and 5 bases lay outside the gene matches. This CDR3 comprises 15 residues. Germline loops: CDR1 SGHTA, CDR2 FQGTGA.